Ten or more counts support the clone carrying this T cell receptor beta chain. These data belong to a study of T cells after yellow fever vaccination. TCRdb ran MiXCR on the 5' RACE reads and lists one entry per CDR3 protein. Of some 96,000 distinct CDR3 sequences in the sample, under 9% were seen once. Germline V gene data show CDR1 as SGHVS and CDR2 as FNYEAQ. Germline trimming cut 4 bases from V and 5 bases from J; bases unmatched to any gene: 4. There are 14 residues in the CDR3. The chain carries TRBV7-6 and TRBJ2-5, with 10 positions matching TRBD2. This receptor was taken from a man aged 18-30 years who received the YFV17D yellow fever vaccine. The material was CD8+ T cells not binding an NS4B(214-222) dextramer, sorted from PBMCs, obtained more than 14 days after the first yellow fever vaccination. CDR3 DNA sequence: TGTGCCAGCAGCTCAGGACTAGCGGAGGAGACCCAGTACTTC. It yields the protein CASSSGLAEETQYF.